The 31 T cell receptor beta chains reported below all come from one sample, sequenced in a study of T cell responses to AZD1222 COVID-19 vaccine. Produced via immunoSEQ multiplex PCR; TCRdb's table is partial and in-frame only. The table has around 150,000 clones, 94% seen once. The input for sequencing was peripheral blood, taken on day 0 of AZD1222 vaccination. The receptors derive from an adult in good health.

The chain couples TRBV15 to TRBJ2-6; a possible D gene is TRBD1 (5 bases). Germline CDR1 is LNHNV and CDR2 is YYDKDF (reference sequence). The V end lost 0 bases, the J end lost 0 bases, and 12 bases lay between the germline ends. This CDR3 is 18 amino acids long. The CDR3 protein is CATSRDRWGLSGANVLTF. The CDR3 DNA reads as TGTGCCACCAGCAGAGATCGGTGGGGCCTCTCTGGGGCCAACGTCCTGACTTTC.

The chain combines TRBV28 with TRBJ2-1; tentatively, D is TRBD1 or TRBD2 (5 bases each). CDR3 length: 12 amino acids. Trimming removed 11 bases at V and 6 bases at J, with 14 bases between. CDR1 and CDR2 from the germline V gene are MDHEN and SYDVKM. The chain's CDR3 is CAASGQINEQFF. CDR3 coding DNA: TGTGCCGCCTCGGGGCAGATCAATGAGCAGTTCTTC. Full variable domain (outside the CDR3, taken from reference TRBV28 and TRBJ2-1): DVKVTQSSRYLVKRTGEKVFLECVQDMDHENMFWYRQDPGLGLRLIYFSYDVKMKEKGDIPEGYSVSREKKERFSLILESASTNQTSMYLCAASGQINEQFFGPGTRLTVL.

V is TRBV2 and J is TRBJ1-2; D is perhaps TRBD1 (6 bases). Germline CDR1 reads SNHLY; CDR2 reads FYNNEI. V lost 4 bases, J lost 8 bases, and 20 bases lay in between. There are 15 residues in the CDR3. The CDR3 is CASSVLRTDPRGYTF. CDR3 nucleotide sequence: TGTGCCAGCAGTGTCCTCCGGACAGACCCTCGGGGCTACACCTTC.

The rearrangement uses TRBV29-1 and TRBJ1-5; D is ambiguous. Trimming pared 5 bases from V and 1 base from J, leaving 9 bases between. The CDR3 consists of 13 residues. Germline V lookup: CDR1 SQVTM, CDR2 ANQGSEA. As DNA, the CDR3 is TGCAGCGTTTCTCTCGGGAGCAATCAGCCCCAGCATTTT. Its protein is CSVSLGSNQPQHF.

The CDR3: CASSLTWTGSNGYTF. As DNA, the CDR3 is TGTGCCAGCAGCCTCACCTGGACAGGGTCAAACGGCTACACCTTC. The chain links TRBV14 to TRBJ1-2; 8 bases line up with TRBD1. V was clipped by 4 bases and J by 8 bases; unmatched bases: 12. Germline CDR1 reads SGHDN; CDR2 reads FVKESK. The length of the CDR3 is 15 residues.

The chain has TRBV27 and TRBJ2-3; a possible D gene is TRBD2 (5 bases). Germline values: CDR1 MNHEY, CDR2 SMNVEV (reference sequence). V was shortened by 7 bases and J by 5 bases, with 19 bases between the two germline ends. The CDR3 runs to 15 residues. DNA of the CDR3: TGTGCCAGCAATAAGAATTCCCTCCGGGGAGATACGCAGTATTTT. Translating gives CASNKNSLRGDTQYF.

The CDR3 region has the DNA TGTGCCACCAGCAGAGATGTGCTGGGGTCTGAAGCTTTCTTT. Amino acids: CATSRDVLGSEAFF. The chain links TRBV15 to TRBJ1-1; unclear D gene. V was shortened by 0 bases and J by 6 bases, with 11 bases between the two germline ends. The length of the CDR3 is 14 residues. Germline values: CDR1 LNHNV, CDR2 YYDKDF (reference sequence). Based on the CDR3 plus reference TRBV15 and TRBJ1-1, the full variable domain is DAMVIQNPRYQVTQFGKPVTLSCSQTLNHNVMYWYQQKSSQAPKLLFHYYDKDFNNEADTPDNFQSRRPNTSFCFLDIRSPGLGDTAMYLCATSRDVLGSEAFFGQGTRLTVV.

The rearrangement links TRBV19 to TRBJ2-1; TRBD1 might be the D (7 bases). The CDR3 consists of 16 residues. V was pared by 2 bases and J by 9 bases, with 20 bases between. Germline CDR1 and CDR2: LNHDA and SQIVND (reference sequence). In DNA, the CDR3 is TGTGCCAGTAGTATACAGGGGAGGCAGGGGGAAGGTGAGCAGTTCTTC. It encodes CASSIQGRQGEGEQFF.

The rearrangement links TRBV7-9 to TRBJ2-1; 7 bases agree with TRBD1. CDR3 length: 14 amino acids. Germline CDR1 reads SEHNR; CDR2 reads FQNEAQ (reference sequence). Trimming took 2 bases from V and 5 from J; bases not matched to a gene: 3. CDR3 sequence reads: CASSLWDSNNEQFF. As DNA, the CDR3 is TGTGCCAGCAGCTTATGGGACAGCAACAATGAGCAGTTCTTC.

The chain uses TRBV5-8 and TRBJ2-7; D remains ambiguous. CDR1 and CDR2 (germline): SGHTS, YDEGEE. V gave up 2 bases and J gave up 2 bases, with 5 bases separating them. The CDR3 sequence is 12 residues long. Here the CDR3 DNA reads TGTGCCAGCAGCTTTTTCACCTACGAGCAGTACTTC. Its protein product is CASSFFTYEQYF.

This rearrangement joins TRBV19 to TRBJ1-1; D not resolved. The V end was cut by 7 bases, the J end by 3 bases, with 12 bases between. This CDR3 comprises 13 residues. Germline V gene sequence: CDR1 LNHDA, CDR2 SQIVND (reference sequence). The CDR3 DNA follows: TGTGCCAGTACTCCCTTCGCTGACACTGAAGCTTTCTTT. Amino acid sequence: CASTPFADTEAFF.

The CDR3 sequence is CASSWGTTTDTQYF. In nucleotides, the CDR3 is TGTGCCAGCAGCTGGGGAACCACGACAGATACGCAGTATTTT. The rearrangement joins TRBV5-5 to TRBJ2-3; no clear D. The V gene lost 3 bases and the J gene lost 3 bases, with 11 bases spanning the gap. Looked up from germline, CDR1 is SGHKS and CDR2 is YYEKEE (reference sequence). This CDR3 comprises 14 residues.

This sequence joins TRBV6-6 and TRBJ1-1; D is undetermined. CDR1 is MNHNY and CDR2 is SVGAGI in the germline V gene (reference sequence). Deletions cut 7 bases from V and 3 bases from J, with 18 bases between. This CDR3 is built from 15 residues. The CDR3 DNA follows: TGTGCCAGCACCTCGTTTGGCAGGCACCACACTGAAGCTTTCTTT. It translates to CASTSFGRHHTEAFF.

The gene calls are TRBV21-1 and TRBJ2-7; the D call in the table, TRBD2, was not verified against the DNA. TRBV21-1 is reported as a pseudogene. The CDR3 has 13 residues. As DNA, the CDR3 is TGTGCCAGCAGAGACGGGACTAGGGGCGAGCAGTACTTC. Translated, it gives CASRDGTRGEQYF.

The chain joins TRBV5-5 to TRBJ2-2, with D perhaps TRBD1 or TRBD2 (5 bases each). V lost 4 bases and J lost 1, with 8 bases in between. The CDR3 is made up of 14 amino acids. CDR1 SGHKS and CDR2 YYEKEE come from the germline V gene (reference sequence). The CDR3 bases are TGTGCCAGCAGCCTGAGGGGGAACACCGGGGAGCTGTTTTTT. It yields the protein CASSLRGNTGELFF.

The V call is TRBV11-2, the J call TRBJ2-7; D not resolved. CDR3 length equals 12 residues. V dropped 7 bases and J dropped 5 bases, with 12 bases sitting between them. The germline V gene encodes CDR1 SGHAT and CDR2 FQNNGV. The CDR3 is CASTGRSDEQYF. The CDR3 DNA is TGTGCCAGCACTGGTAGATCGGACGAGCAGTACTTC. The whole variable domain, filled in from reference TRBV11-2 and TRBJ2-7, reads EAGVAQSPRYKIIEKRQSVAFWCNPISGHATLYWYQQILGQGPKLLIQFQNNGVVDDSQLPKDRFSAERLKGVDSTLKIQPAKLEDSAVYLCASTGRSDEQYFGPGTRLTVT.

This clone was detected once. The J gene is TRBJ2-7, the V gene TRBV7-9; D remains unclear. CDR1 and CDR2 from the germline V gene are SEHNR and FQNEAQ (reference sequence). Trimming took off 5 bases at V and 0 bases at J, with 14 bases between the two ends. CDR3 length: 15 amino acids. The CDR3 spells CASSQVQALSYEQYF. CDR3 DNA: TGTGCCAGCAGCCAAGTCCAGGCCCTCTCCTACGAGCAGTACTTC.

The V and J genes are TRBV5-5 and TRBJ1-3, with D possibly matching TRBD1 (6 bases). The ends were cut back, 0 bases at V and 5 bases at J, with 9 bases in the middle. In germline, CDR1 is SGHKS, CDR2 YYEKEE (reference sequence). This CDR3 has 14 amino acids. The CDR3 DNA follows: TGTGCCAGCAGCTTGGGGACAGCTAGAAACACCATATATTTT. Protein sequence: CASSLGTARNTIYF. Full variable domain (missing parts from reference TRBV5-5 and TRBJ1-3): DAGVTQSPTHLIKTRGQQVTLRCSPISGHKSVSWYQQVLGQGPQFIFQYYEKEERGRGNFPDRFSARQFPNYSSELNVNALLLGDSALYLCASSLGTARNTIYFGEGSWLTVV.

CDR3 loop: CAWSGQGHYGYTF. DNA of the CDR3: TGTGCCTGGAGTGGACAGGGCCACTATGGCTACACCTTC. The chain employs TRBV30 and TRBJ1-2; 7 bases align to TRBD1. J gave up 3 bases and V 1 base, and 2 bases lay outside the gene matches. The germline CDR1 and CDR2 sequences are GTSNPN and SVGIG (reference sequence). The CDR3 has 13 residues.

The chain joins TRBV9 to TRBJ1-5; TRBD1 matches at 8 bases. The CDR3 sequence is 14 residues long. CDR1 and CDR2 from the germline V gene are SGDLS and YYNGEE. The V segment lost 0 bases and the J segment 6 bases; nucleotides outside the gene matches: 2. Here the CDR3 reads CASSVETGGQPQHF. CDR3 nucleotides: TGTGCCAGCAGCGTAGAAACAGGGGGTCAGCCCCAGCATTTT.

The chain links TRBV7-9 to TRBJ1-1; possible D gene TRBD1, 6 bases. Germline lookup yields CDR1 SEHNR and CDR2 FQNEAQ (reference sequence). The CDR3 is 14 amino acids. V was clipped by 3 bases and J by 1 base, with 9 bases between them. The CDR3 region has the DNA TGTGCCAGCAGCTTCAACAGGGCGAACACTGAAGCTTTCTTT. Amino acid sequence: CASSFNRANTEAFF.

This rearrangement joins TRBV15 to TRBJ2-7; a weak D match, TRBD1 (6 bases). Trimming left V 1 base short and J 0 bases short, with 10 bases between. This CDR3 region has 15 residues. Germline assignment: CDR1 LNHNV and CDR2 YYDKDF (reference sequence). CDR3 sequence (DNA): TGTGCCACCAGCAGAGTCCGGACAGACTCCTACGAGCAGTACTTC. It encodes CATSRVRTDSYEQYF.

The chain uses TRBV6-5 and TRBJ1-3, with 8 bases that match TRBD1. V dropped 5 bases and J dropped 4; count of bases not matched to a gene: 4. The CDR3 spans 14 residues. Per germline, CDR1 MNHEY and CDR2 SVGAGI. The CDR3 spells CASSPRDRGNTIYF. CDR3 nucleotide sequence: TGTGCCAGCAGTCCTCGGGACAGGGGAAACACCATATATTTT.

The chain has TRBV13 and TRBJ1-5, with 7 nucleotides matching TRBD1. The CDR3 has 14 residues. The germline gives CDR1 PRHDT, CDR2 FYEKMQ (reference sequence). The ends lost 3 bases at V and 2 bases at J; junction bases unmatched: 1. CDR3 nucleotides: TGTGCCAGCAGCTTCGGGACAGGCAATCAGCCCCAGCATTTT. Translating it yields CASSFGTGNQPQHF.

The chain uses TRBV28 and TRBJ1-1; unclear D gene. Trimming removed 2 bases at V and 0 bases at J, with 7 bases between. This CDR3 spans 14 amino acids. Germline V CDR1 and CDR2: MDHEN, SYDVKM. The CDR3: CASSLTAVNTEAFF. CDR3 DNA sequence: TGTGCCAGCAGTTTAACGGCCGTGAACACTGAAGCTTTCTTT.

The chain uses TRBV6-5 and TRBJ2-7; D remains ambiguous. The CDR3 covers 11 residues. Germline CDR1 is MNHEY and CDR2 is SVGAGI. V lost 5 bases and J lost 6, with 8 bases in between. In DNA, the CDR3 is TGTGCCAGCAGTACAGTAGGCGAGCAGTACTTC. It encodes CASSTVGEQYF.

The gene calls are TRBV30 and TRBJ1-1, with D unresolved. The CDR3 spans 13 residues. With 0 bases removed from V and 5 bases from J, the gap between germline ends came to 10 bases. Germline CDR1 reads GTSNPN; CDR2 reads SVGIG (reference sequence). Here the CDR3 DNA reads TGTGCCTGGAGTGTACGATTGGCTACTGAAGCTTTCTTT. This gives the protein CAWSVRLATEAFF.

This clone was seen a single time. The chain is built from TRBV21-1 and TRBJ2-7; TRBD1 is the table's D call, not checked against the DNA. TRBV21-1 counts as a pseudogene. The CDR3 runs 17 residues. CDR3 sequence reads: CASSKACQGPLDYEQYF. In DNA, the CDR3 is TGTGCCAGCAGCAAAGCGTGCCAGGGCCCGCTCGACTACGAGCAGTACTTC.

This chain links TRBV19 with TRBJ1-4; tentatively, D is TRBD1 (5 bases). The CDR3 loop spans 14 amino acids. Looked up from germline, CDR1 is LNHDA and CDR2 is SQIVND (reference sequence). V was pared by 5 bases and J by 4 bases, with 11 bases between. CDR3 residues: CASSPDTLNEKLFF. The DNA of the CDR3 is TGTGCCAGTAGTCCGGACACCCTTAATGAAAAACTGTTTTTT.

The chain employs TRBV2 and TRBJ1-1; no reliable D call. The CDR3 extends over 16 amino acids. Trimming pared 4 bases from V and 0 bases from J, leaving 15 bases between. CDR1 is SNHLY and CDR2 is FYNNEI in the germline V gene. The CDR3 spells CASSGRGRDMNTEAFF. DNA of the CDR3: TGTGCCAGCAGTGGGCGTGGGAGAGATATGAACACTGAAGCTTTCTTT.

The gene calls are TRBV11-2 and TRBJ2-1, with 10 bases aligning to TRBD2. Germline CDR1 and CDR2: SGHAT and FQNNGV. V was pared by 5 bases and J by 9 bases, with 10 bases of the junction left unmatched. This CDR3 has 15 amino acids. CDR3 coding DNA: TGTGCCAGCAGCCAACGCACAGCGGGGGGGCTTGAGCAGTTCTTC. It specifies CASSQRTAGGLEQFF.